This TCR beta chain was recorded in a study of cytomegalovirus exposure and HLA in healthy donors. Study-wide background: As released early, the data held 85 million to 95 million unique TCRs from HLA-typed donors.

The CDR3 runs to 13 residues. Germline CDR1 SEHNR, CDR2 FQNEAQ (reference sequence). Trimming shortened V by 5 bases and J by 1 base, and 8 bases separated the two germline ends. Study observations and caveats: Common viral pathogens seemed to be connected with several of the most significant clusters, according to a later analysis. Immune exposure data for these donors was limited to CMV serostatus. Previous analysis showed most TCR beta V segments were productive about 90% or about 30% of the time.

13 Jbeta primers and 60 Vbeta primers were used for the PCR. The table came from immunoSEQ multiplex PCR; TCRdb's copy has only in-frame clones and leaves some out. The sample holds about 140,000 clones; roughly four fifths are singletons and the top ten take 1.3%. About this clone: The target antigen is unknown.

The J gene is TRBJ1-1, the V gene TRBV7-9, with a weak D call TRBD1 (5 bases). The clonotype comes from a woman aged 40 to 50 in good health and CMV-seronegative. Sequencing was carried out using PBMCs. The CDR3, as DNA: TGTGCCAGCAGCCAAACAGGGAACACTGAAGCTTTCTTT. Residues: CASSQTGNTEAFF.